These 14 T cell receptor beta chains came from one sample sequenced in a study of blood T cells in healthy people across ages. A J-beta primer mix and a sample-barcoded 5' primer were used in a second PCR of roughly 6 to 11 cycles. MiXCR was run by TCRdb on the 5' RACE reads, yielding one entry per CDR3 protein. Of some 1.7 million distinct CDR3 sequences in the sample, approximately 28% were seen once. The sample was blood. Receptor source: a woman in her 30s in good health.

V usage is TRBV30 and J usage is TRBJ2-1; D may be TRBD2 (6 bases). The V and J ends lost 3 bases and 4 bases respectively, with 13 bases between them. Germline V gene data show CDR1 as GTSNPN and CDR2 as SVGIG (reference sequence). This CDR3 has 14 residues. The DNA of the CDR3 is TGTGCCTGGAGGGCGACTAGTGGGTACAATGAGCAGTTCTTC. This sequence encodes CAWRATSGYNEQFF.

This chain uses TRBV15 with TRBJ2-3; possible D gene TRBD2, 5 bases. This CDR3 comprises 21 residues. The ends were cut back, 1 base at V and 0 bases at J, with 26 bases in the middle. Germline assignment: CDR1 LNHNV and CDR2 YYDKDF (reference sequence). The CDR3 DNA is TGTGCCACCAGCAGAGGTACGAATGGATTGGCGGGTCTTACTAGCACAGATACGCAGTATTTT. It codes for CATSRGTNGLAGLTSTDTQYF.

This clonotype was counted only a few times. The chain uses TRBV7-9 and TRBJ1-2; perhaps TRBD1 as D (5 bases). V shed 6 bases and J shed 2 bases, with 16 bases lying between them. Germline V gene sequence: CDR1 SEHNR, CDR2 FQNEAQ (reference sequence). This CDR3 spans 15 amino acids. The CDR3 DNA reads TGTGCCAGCAGTCTTATTCCGACAGACAACTATGGCTACACCTTC. This gives the protein CASSLIPTDNYGYTF.

The J gene is TRBJ2-7, the V gene TRBV4-1; perhaps D is TRBD1 or TRBD2 (5 bases each). Germline lookup yields CDR1 MGHRA and CDR2 YSYEKL. V was pared by 4 bases and J by 9 bases, with 19 bases between. The CDR3 consists of 14 residues. The CDR3 coding sequence is TGCGCCAGCAGCCCGACCGGGACCCTACGTGTGCAGTACTTC. Protein: CASSPTGTLRVQYF.

This clonotype has only a few counts. The rearrangement links TRBV14 to TRBJ2-1; TRBD2 agrees at 8 bases. Germline V gene sequence: CDR1 SGHDN, CDR2 FVKESK. This CDR3 has 15 residues. V shed 2 bases and J 8 bases; nucleotides not matched to a gene: 8. As DNA, the CDR3 is TGTGCCAGCAGCCAACTGGGACTAGGGATCCATGAGCAGTTCTTC. As protein: CASSQLGLGIHEQFF.

V usage is TRBV5-1 and J usage is TRBJ2-1, with 8 bases lining up with TRBD1. The CDR3 consists of 16 residues. Germline V gene data show CDR1 as SGHRS and CDR2 as YFSETQ. Trimming took 8 bases from V and 6 from J; bases not matched to a gene: 16. Written as DNA, the CDR3 is TGCGCCAGTAGCCCGGACAGGGTTGGGTACGGCAATGAGCAGTTCTTC. The encoded protein is CASSPDRVGYGNEQFF.

The chain has TRBV7-6 and TRBJ2-3; the D gene is possibly TRBD2 (6 bases). The CDR3 has 18 amino acids. Looked up from germline, CDR1 is SGHVS and CDR2 is FNYEAQ. Trimming took off 5 bases at V and 1 base at J, with 22 bases between the two ends. In nucleotides, the CDR3 is TGTGCCAGCAGCCCCTATAGGGACGGGGGTGGAGGCACAGATACGCAGTATTTT. Protein product: CASSPYRDGGGGTDTQYF.

The chain recombines TRBV5-5 with TRBJ1-1; D call uncertain. The CDR3 is 16 residues long. Germline lookup yields CDR1 SGHKS and CDR2 YYEKEE (reference sequence). V shed 1 base and J shed 4 bases, with 17 bases lying between them. CDR3 sequence reads: CASSLTGSKGGTEAFF. In nucleotides, the CDR3 is TGTGCCAGCAGCTTGACCGGGTCCAAGGGTGGCACTGAAGCTTTCTTT.

This clonotype has a handful of counts. The V gene is TRBV4-3, the J gene TRBJ2-1, with D tentatively TRBD2 (6 bases). Germline V lookup: CDR1 LGHNA, CDR2 YSLEER. CDR3 length: 15 amino acids. The V end was cut by 2 bases, the J end by 4 bases, with 12 bases between. The DNA for the CDR3 is TGCGCCAGCAGCCAACGGGCGGGATTATACAATGAGCAGTTCTTC. It codes for CASSQRAGLYNEQFF.

This clonotype has ten or more counts. The chain recombines TRBV12-3 or TRBV12-4 with TRBJ2-7, with D perhaps TRBD1 or TRBD2 (6 bases each). The CDR3 is 12 residues long. V was clipped by 10 bases and J by 7 bases, with 17 bases between them. CDR3 sequence: CATLSGAGEQYF. The CDR3 DNA reads as TGTGCCACCTTGTCGGGGGCGGGGGAGCAGTACTTC.

In this sample, this clonotype turned up a few times. The chain has TRBV5-1 and TRBJ2-7; 10 bases fit TRBD1. V gave up 0 bases and J gave up 4 bases; unmatched junction bases: 10. Germline CDR1 and CDR2: SGHRS and YFSETQ. The CDR3 has 17 residues. This CDR3 is CASSLAIRGQGTYEQYF. For the CDR3, the DNA is TGCGCCAGCAGCTTGGCTATTCGGGGACAGGGGACTTACGAGCAGTACTTC.

The chain recombines TRBV29-1 with TRBJ2-7; weak D call: TRBD2 (7 bases). V lost 7 bases and J lost 6, with 16 bases in between. CDR1 is SQVTM, CDR2 ANQGSEA, per germline. The length of the CDR3 is 12 residues. This CDR3 reads CSGLGGQREQYF. The CDR3 coding sequence is TGCAGCGGCCTGGGGGGGCAGCGCGAGCAGTACTTC.

This clonotype was seen a handful of times. The chain employs TRBV9 and TRBJ1-1, with unresolved D. V lost 0 bases and J lost 1, with 4 bases in between. Looked up from germline, CDR1 is SGDLS and CDR2 is YYNGEE. The CDR3 has 13 amino acids. CDR3 bases: TGTGCCAGCAGCGTAGGGACGAACACTGAAGCTTTCTTT. Residues: CASSVGTNTEAFF.

The chain links TRBV21-1 to TRBJ1-1; the DNA was not compared with TRBD1, the D call given in the table. TRBV21-1 is flagged as a pseudogene. The CDR3 has 13 residues. The CDR3 DNA reads as TGTGCCAGCAGCTCGAGGGGGGGGTCTGAAGCTTGCTTT. Protein: CASSSRGGSEACF.